Shown below are 7 T cell receptor beta chains from a single sample sequenced in a study of T cells in Graves' hyperthyroidism and ophthalmopathy. Amplification of TCR beta CDR3 regions used RNA as the template. During a first-round RT-PCR of the TCR CDR3, the HTBI primer set was used. TCRdb reprocessed the multiplex PCR reads via MiXCR and lists one record per CDR3 protein. The sample shows 93,000 or so distinct CDR3 sequences, 47% of them seen only once. Sequencing was done on a sample of blood. The receptors derive from a man aged 35-49 years with Graves' hyperthyroidism.

This clonotype was detected many times. The chain links TRBV19 to TRBJ1-1; D may be TRBD1 (5 bases). The CDR3 length is 16 residues. V lost 4 bases and J 0 bases, leaving 15 bases between the germline ends. Germline V gene lookup returns CDR1 LNHDA and CDR2 SQIVND (reference sequence). CDR3 in amino acids: CASSRQGGVVNTEAFF. The CDR3 DNA reads TGTGCCAGTAGTAGGCAGGGAGGGGTGGTGAACACTGAAGCTTTCTTT.

This clonotype was detected ten times or more. The chain joins TRBV9 to TRBJ2-5; TRBD2 agrees at 10 bases. J gave up 4 bases and V 4 bases, and 10 bases lay outside the gene matches. The germline V gene has CDR1 SGDLS and CDR2 YYNGEE. The CDR3 has 16 residues. The CDR3 DNA reads as TGTGCCAGCAGCTTCGGGGTAGCGGGAGGTCGAGAGACCCAGTACTTC. Protein sequence: CASSFGVAGGRETQYF.

This clonotype has at least ten counts. A read error is possible here, since a much larger clone lies one base away. This CDR3 fails to terminate in the conserved phenylalanine or tryptophan, so it likely reflects a read error. The chain combines TRBV20-1 with TRBJ2-7; D remains ambiguous. The V end was cut by 3 bases, the J end by 4 bases, with 10 bases between. The CDR3 runs 12 residues. The germline CDR1 and CDR2 sequences are DFQATT and SNEGSKA (reference sequence). CDR3 nucleotide sequence: TGCAGTGCTAGGCAGTCAGAATACGAGCAGTACCTC. This gives the protein CSARQSEYEQYL.

This clonotype was counted at least ten times. V and J are TRBV7-6 and TRBJ2-5; 10 bases map to TRBD2. Trimming removed 2 bases from V and 2 bases from J; junction bases left unmatched: 5. The CDR3 consists of 16 residues. Germline-derived CDR1 and CDR2 are SGHVS and FNYEAQ. This CDR3 reads CASSLRLAGVQETQYF. In DNA form, the CDR3 reads TGTGCCAGCAGCTTAAGGCTAGCGGGGGTTCAAGAGACCCAGTACTTC.

This clonotype was seen repeatedly, ten times or more. The rearrangement joins TRBV24-1 to TRBJ2-1; the match to TRBD2 covers 9 bases. Germline V lookup: CDR1 KGHDR, CDR2 SFDVKD. J was trimmed by 8 bases and V by 4 bases; bases with no gene match: 8. The CDR3 is 15 residues long. The DNA of the CDR3 is TGTGCCACCAGTGACGGGACTAGCCCGATGGATGAGCAGTTCTTC. This encodes CATSDGTSPMDEQFF.

This clonotype has a single count. CDR3 bases: TGTGCCAGCAGTGCTAGCACTAGAGCCGCCGAGCAGTACTTC. Amino acids: CASSASTRAAEQYF. The chain joins TRBV2 to TRBJ2-7, with D maybe TRBD2 (5 bases). The CDR3 covers 14 residues. Trimming removed 4 bases from V and 6 bases from J, with 16 bases in between. Germline V gene lookup returns CDR1 SNHLY and CDR2 FYNNEI.

The gene calls are TRBV9 and TRBJ2-5, with TRBD2 identical over 14 bases. Per the germline V gene, CDR1 is SGDLS and CDR2 is YYNGEE. The CDR3 has 15 amino acids. Germline trimming cut 3 bases from V and 4 bases from J; bases unmatched to any gene: 2. Written as DNA, the CDR3 is TGTGCCAGCAGCGACGGGACTAGCGGGAGAGAGACCCAGTACTTC. Its protein product is CASSDGTSGRETQYF.